This T cell receptor (beta chain) emerged from a study of cytomegalovirus exposure and HLA in healthy donors. Notes on this clone: The antigen remains unidentified.

Trimming stripped 7 bases from V and 3 bases from J, with 15 bases between. The CDR3 has 14 amino acids. Germline CDR1 is MNHNS and CDR2 is SASEGT. Study-wide points: Investigators reported 150 to 200 TCR beta chains as tied to cytomegalovirus. Links to common viral pathogens appeared, in a later analysis, for several of the most significant clusters. Prior analysis indicated that the majority of TCR beta V segments exhibited productivity approximately 87% or approximately 30% of the time.

The PCR employed 60 Vbeta primers together with 13 Jbeta primers. Produced via immunoSEQ multiplex PCR; TCRdb's table is partial and in-frame only. The sample lists roughly 200,000 clones, 55% to 75% seen once, with about 2.8% in the top ten. This TCR came from a man aged 40-49 years in good health and CMV-seropositive. The sample comprised PBMCs. This rearrangement joins TRBV6-1 to TRBJ1-1; D perhaps matches TRBD1 (5 bases). CDR3 in amino acids: CASTVGGKDTEAFF. CDR3 DNA sequence: TGTGCCAGCACAGTGGGGGGGAAAGACACTGAAGCTTTCTTT.